This T cell receptor (beta chain) was captured by sequencing in a study of post-analysis software for immune sequencing data. With 2 bases clipped from V and 4 bases from J, the junction kept 8 bases outside the gene matches. The germline CDR1 and CDR2 sequences are MNHEY and SVGAGI. CDR3 length: 16 amino acids. A note on this clonotype: No antigen is known for it.

Whole-study results and caveats: For normalized Chao1 diversity, multiple sclerosis patients scored significantly lower than controls did. When patients were compared with controls, about five TRBV segments were more frequent, TRBV5-6, TRBV5-1 and TRBV20-1 among them.

Libraries were made from TCR beta cDNA, and they carried unique molecular identifiers. A population of about 0.85 to 11 million T cells gave rise to about half a million cDNA molecules. Each CDR3 protein gets one entry after TCRdb re-called the PCR reads with MiXCR. Of roughly 700,000 distinct CDR3 sequences in the sample, 25% to 30% were seen once. The material sequenced was blood. This chain links TRBV6-5 with TRBJ2-1; 7 nucleotides agree with TRBD1. This clonotype was sampled from a girl aged 10 to 17 with multiple sclerosis. Written as DNA, the CDR3 is TGTGCCAGCAGTTACCGTTCAGGGGGAGTTTACAATGAGCAGTTCTTC. This codes for CASSYRSGGVYNEQFF.